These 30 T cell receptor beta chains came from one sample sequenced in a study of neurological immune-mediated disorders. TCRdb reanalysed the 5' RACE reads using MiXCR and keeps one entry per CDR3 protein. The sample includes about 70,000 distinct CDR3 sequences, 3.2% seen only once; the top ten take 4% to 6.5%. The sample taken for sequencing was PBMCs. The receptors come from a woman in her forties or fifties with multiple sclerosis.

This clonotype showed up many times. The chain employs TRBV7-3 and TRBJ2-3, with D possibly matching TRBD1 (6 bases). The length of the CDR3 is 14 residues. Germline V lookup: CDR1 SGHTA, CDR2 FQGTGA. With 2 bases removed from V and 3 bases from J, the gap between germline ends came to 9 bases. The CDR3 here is CASSLRTETDTQYF. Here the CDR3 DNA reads TGTGCCAGCAGCTTACGGACAGAGACAGATACGCAGTATTTT.

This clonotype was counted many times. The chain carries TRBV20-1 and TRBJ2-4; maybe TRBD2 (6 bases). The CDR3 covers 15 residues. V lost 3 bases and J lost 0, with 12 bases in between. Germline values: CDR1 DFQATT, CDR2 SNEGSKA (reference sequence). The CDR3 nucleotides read TGCAGTGCTAGGTTGGATAGCGGAGCCAAAAACATTCAGTACTTC. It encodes CSARLDSGAKNIQYF.

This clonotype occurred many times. The CDR3 sequence is CSARDRGPGTGELFF. DNA of the CDR3: TGCAGTGCTAGAGATAGGGGGCCGGGTACCGGGGAGCTGTTTTTT. J is TRBJ2-2 and V is TRBV20-1, with TRBD1 matching 7 bases. This CDR3 comprises 15 residues. Losses at the gene ends were 0 bases for V and 5 bases for J; bases not matched to a gene: 6. Germline CDR1 reads DFQATT; CDR2 reads SNEGSKA (reference sequence).

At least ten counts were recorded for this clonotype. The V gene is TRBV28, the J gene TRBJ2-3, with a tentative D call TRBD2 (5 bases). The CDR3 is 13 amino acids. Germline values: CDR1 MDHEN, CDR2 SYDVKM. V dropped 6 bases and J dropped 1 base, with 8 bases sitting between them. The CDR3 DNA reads TGTGCCAGCAGCTCGAGGGGCACAGATACGCAGTATTTT. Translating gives CASSSRGTDTQYF.

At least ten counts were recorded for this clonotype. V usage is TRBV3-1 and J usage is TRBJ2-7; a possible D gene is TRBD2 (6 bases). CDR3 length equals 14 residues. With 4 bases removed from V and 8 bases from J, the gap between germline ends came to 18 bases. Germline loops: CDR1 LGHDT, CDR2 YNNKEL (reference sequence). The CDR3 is CASSRDSVNVKQYF. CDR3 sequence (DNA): TGTGCCAGCAGCCGGGACTCTGTTAACGTCAAGCAGTACTTC.

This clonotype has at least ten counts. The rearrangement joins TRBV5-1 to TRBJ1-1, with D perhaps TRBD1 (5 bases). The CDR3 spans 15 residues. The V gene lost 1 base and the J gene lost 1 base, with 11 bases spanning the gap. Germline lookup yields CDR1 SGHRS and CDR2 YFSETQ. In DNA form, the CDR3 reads TGCGCCAGCAGCTTGTTGGCCCAGGGGAACACTGAAGCTTTCTTT. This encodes CASSLLAQGNTEAFF.

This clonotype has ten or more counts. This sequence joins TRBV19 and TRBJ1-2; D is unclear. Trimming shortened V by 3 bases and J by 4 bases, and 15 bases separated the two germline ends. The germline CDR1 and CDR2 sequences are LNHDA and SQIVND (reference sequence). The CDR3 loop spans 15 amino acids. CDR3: CASSILVVASYGYTF. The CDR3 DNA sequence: TGTGCCAGTAGTATCCTCGTCGTCGCGAGCTATGGCTACACCTTC.

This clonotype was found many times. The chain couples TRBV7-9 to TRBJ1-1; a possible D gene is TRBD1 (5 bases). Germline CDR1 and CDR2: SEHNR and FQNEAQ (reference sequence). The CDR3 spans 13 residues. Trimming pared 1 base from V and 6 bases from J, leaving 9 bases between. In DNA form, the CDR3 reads TGTGCCAGCAGCTTAGAAGGGGACGCTGAAGCTTTCTTT. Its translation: CASSLEGDAEAFF.

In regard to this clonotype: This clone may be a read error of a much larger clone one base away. The CDR3 DNA follows: TGCAGCGACCGACCTAGCACAGATACGCAGTATTTT. Translation gives CSDRPSTDTQYF. The rearrangement links TRBV29-1 to TRBJ2-3; D not certain. The CDR3 is made up of 12 amino acids. The germline V gene encodes CDR1 SQVTM and CDR2 ANQGSEA. V was shortened by 7 bases and J by 0 bases, with 8 bases between the two germline ends.

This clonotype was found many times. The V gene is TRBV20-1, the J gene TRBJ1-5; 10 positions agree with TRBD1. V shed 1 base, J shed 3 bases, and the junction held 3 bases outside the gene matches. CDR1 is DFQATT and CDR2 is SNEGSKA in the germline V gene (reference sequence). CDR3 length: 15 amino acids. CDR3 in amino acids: CSARGDRGSNQPQHF. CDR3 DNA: TGCAGTGCTAGAGGGGACAGGGGCTCCAATCAGCCCCAGCATTTT.

The CDR3 coding sequence is TGCAGTGCTAGAGGCGACGGGGAGCTGTTTTTT. Residues: CSARGDGELFF. The chain combines TRBV20-1 with TRBJ2-2; D is ambiguous. There are 11 residues in the CDR3. With 1 base removed from V and 7 bases from J, the gap between germline ends came to 4 bases. Germline CDR1 is DFQATT and CDR2 is SNEGSKA (reference sequence).

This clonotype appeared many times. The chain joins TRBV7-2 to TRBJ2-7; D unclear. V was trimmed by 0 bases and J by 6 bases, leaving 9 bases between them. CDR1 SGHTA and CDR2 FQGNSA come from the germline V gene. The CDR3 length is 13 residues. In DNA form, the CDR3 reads TGTGCCAGCAGCTTAGCGGGGTTCTCCGAGCAGTACTTC. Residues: CASSLAGFSEQYF. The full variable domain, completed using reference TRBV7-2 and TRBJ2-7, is GAGVSQSPSNKVTEKGKDVELRCDPISGHTALYWYRQSLGQGLEFLIYFQGNSAPDKSGLPSDRFSAERTGGSVSTLTIQRTQQEDSAVYLCASSLAGFSEQYFGPGTRLTVT.

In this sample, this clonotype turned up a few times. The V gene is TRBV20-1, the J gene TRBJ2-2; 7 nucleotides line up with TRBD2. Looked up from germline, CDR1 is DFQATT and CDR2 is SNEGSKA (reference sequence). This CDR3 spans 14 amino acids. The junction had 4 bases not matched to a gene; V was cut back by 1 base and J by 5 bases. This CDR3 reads CSARVTGRTGELFF. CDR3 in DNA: TGCAGTGCTAGAGTAACCGGGAGGACCGGGGAGCTGTTTTTT.

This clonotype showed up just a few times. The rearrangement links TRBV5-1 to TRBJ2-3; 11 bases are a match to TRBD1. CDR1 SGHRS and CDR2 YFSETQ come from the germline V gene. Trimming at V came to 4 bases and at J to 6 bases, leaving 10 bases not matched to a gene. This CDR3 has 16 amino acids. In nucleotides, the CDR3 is TGCGCCAGCAGCCGGGACAGGGGGTCCCGTGGGGATACGCAGTATTTT. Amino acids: CASSRDRGSRGDTQYF.

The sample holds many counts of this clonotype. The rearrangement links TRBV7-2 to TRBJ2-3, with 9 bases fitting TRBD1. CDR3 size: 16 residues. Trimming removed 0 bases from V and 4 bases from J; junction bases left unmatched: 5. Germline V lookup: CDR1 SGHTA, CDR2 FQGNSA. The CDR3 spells CASSLALGTGSDTQYF. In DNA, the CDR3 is TGTGCCAGCAGCTTAGCGCTGGGGACAGGGTCAGATACGCAGTATTTT.

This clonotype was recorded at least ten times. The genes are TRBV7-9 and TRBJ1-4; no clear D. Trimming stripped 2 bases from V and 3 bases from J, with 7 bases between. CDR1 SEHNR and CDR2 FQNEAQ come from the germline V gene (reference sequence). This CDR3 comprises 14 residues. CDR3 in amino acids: CASSLREANEKLFF. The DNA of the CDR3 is TGTGCCAGCAGCTTAAGGGAAGCTAATGAAAAACTGTTTTTT.

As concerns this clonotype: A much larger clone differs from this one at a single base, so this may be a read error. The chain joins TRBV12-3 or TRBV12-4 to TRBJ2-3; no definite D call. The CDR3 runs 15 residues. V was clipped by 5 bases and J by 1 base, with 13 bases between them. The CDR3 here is CASSRWGDGTDTQYF. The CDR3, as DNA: TGTGCCAGCAGTCGGTGGGGTGACGGCACAGATACGCAGTATTTT.

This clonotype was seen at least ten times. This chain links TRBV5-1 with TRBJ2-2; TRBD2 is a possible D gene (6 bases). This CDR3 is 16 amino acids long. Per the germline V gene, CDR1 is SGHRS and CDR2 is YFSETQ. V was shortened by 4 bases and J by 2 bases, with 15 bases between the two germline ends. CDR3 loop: CASSHSRDSNTGELFF. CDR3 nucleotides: TGCGCCAGCAGCCACTCCCGGGACTCCAACACCGGGGAGCTGTTTTTT. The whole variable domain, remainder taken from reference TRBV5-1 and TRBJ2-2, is KAGVTQTPRYLIKTRGQQVTLSCSPISGHRSVSWYQQTPGQGLQFLFEYFSETQRNKGNFPGRFSGRQFSNSRSEMNVSTLELGDSALYLCASSHSRDSNTGELFFGEGSRLTVL.

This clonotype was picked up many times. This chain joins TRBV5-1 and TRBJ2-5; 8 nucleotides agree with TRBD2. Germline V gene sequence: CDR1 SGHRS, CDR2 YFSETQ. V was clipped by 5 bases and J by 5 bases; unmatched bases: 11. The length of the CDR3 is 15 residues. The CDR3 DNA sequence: TGCGCCAGCAGTTATAACCCCGGCGGGAGGGAGACCCAGTACTTC. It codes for CASSYNPGGRETQYF.

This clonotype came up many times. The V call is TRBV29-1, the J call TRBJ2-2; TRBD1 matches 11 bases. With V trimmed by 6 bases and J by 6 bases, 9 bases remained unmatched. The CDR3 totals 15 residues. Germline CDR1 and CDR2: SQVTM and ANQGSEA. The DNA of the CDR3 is TGCAGCGTATCCATCGGGACAGGGGGAGCCGGGGAGCTGTTTTTT. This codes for CSVSIGTGGAGELFF.

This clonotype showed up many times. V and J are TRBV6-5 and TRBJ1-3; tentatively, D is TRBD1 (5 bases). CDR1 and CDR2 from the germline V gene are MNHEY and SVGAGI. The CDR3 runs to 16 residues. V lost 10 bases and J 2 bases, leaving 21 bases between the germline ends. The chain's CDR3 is CATARLGTNTGNTIYF. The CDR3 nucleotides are TGTGCCACCGCCCGGTTAGGGACTAACACTGGAAACACCATATATTTT.

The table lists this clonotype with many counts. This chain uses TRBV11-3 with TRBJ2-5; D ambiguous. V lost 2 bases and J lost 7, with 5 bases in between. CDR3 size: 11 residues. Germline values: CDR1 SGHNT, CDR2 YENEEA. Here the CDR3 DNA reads TGTGCCAGCAGCTTATGGGGGACCCAGTACTTC. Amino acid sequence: CASSLWGTQYF.

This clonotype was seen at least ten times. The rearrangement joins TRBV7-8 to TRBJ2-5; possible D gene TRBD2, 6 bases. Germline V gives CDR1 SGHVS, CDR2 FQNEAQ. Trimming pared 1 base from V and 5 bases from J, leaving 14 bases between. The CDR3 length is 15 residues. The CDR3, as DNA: TGTGCCAGCAGCTTAGGGGGACTGGAGACGGAGACCCAGTACTTC. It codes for CASSLGGLETETQYF.

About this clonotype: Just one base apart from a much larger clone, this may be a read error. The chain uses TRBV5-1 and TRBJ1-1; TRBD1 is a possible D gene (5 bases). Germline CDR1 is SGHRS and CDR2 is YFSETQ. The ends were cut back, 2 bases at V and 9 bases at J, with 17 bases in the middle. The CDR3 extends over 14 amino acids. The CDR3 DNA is TGCGCCAGCAGCTTCGGGAACCACCGGACAAAAGCTTTCTTT. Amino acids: CASSFGNHRTKAFF.

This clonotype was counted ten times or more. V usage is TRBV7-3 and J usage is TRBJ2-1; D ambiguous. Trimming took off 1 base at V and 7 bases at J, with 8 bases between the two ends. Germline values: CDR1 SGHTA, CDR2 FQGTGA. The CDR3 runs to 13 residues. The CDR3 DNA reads TGTGCCAGCAGCTTAAATCTCGGGAATGAGCAGTTCTTC. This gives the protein CASSLNLGNEQFF.

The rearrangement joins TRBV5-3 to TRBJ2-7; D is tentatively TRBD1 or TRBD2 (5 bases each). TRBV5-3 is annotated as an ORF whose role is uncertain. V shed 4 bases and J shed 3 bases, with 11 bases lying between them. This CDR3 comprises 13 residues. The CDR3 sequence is CARSSGQDYEQYF. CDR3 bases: TGTGCCAGAAGCAGCGGACAAGACTACGAGCAGTACTTC.

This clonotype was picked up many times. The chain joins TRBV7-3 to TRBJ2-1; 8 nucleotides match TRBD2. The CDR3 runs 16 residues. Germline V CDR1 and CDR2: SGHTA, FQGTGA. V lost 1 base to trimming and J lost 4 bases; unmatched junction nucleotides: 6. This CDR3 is CASSLRGTRIYNEQFF. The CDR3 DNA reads TGTGCCAGCAGCTTAAGAGGGACTAGAATTTACAATGAGCAGTTCTTC.

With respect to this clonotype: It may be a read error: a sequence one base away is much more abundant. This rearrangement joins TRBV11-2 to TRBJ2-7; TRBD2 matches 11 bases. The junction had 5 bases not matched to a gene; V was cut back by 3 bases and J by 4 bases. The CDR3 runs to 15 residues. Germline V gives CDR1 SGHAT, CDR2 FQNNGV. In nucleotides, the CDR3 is TGTGCCAGCAGCTTCGGGACTAGCGGCTTATACGAGCAGTACTTC. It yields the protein CASSFGTSGLYEQYF.

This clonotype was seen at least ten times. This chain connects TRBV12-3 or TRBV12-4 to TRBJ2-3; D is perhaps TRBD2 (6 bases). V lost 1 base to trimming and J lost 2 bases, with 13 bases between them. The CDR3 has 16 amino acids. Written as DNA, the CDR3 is TGTGCCAGCAGTTTAGAAGTAGCGGAGGACACAGATACGCAGTATTTT. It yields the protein CASSLEVAEDTDTQYF.

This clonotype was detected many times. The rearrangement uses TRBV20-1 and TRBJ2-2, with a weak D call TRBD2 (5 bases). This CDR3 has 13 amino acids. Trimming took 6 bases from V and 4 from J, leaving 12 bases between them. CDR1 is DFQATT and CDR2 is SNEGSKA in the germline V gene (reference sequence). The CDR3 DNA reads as TGCAGTGCCCCACCGAGGGCCACCGGGGAGCTGTTTTTT. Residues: CSAPPRATGELFF.